This TCR beta chain was found in a study of long-term antiretroviral therapy in people with HIV (dated by TCRdb to 2022 to 2024). About the study as a whole: The earliest samples were collected about a decade before the 2015 WHO recommendation for immediate ART, when ART was typically delayed until CD4 counts fell. A retrospective serial study tested whether changes in peripheral blood TRB repertoire composition and diversity were associated with ART initiation and durable HIV suppression. A total of 192 cryopreserved PBMC samples were contributed to the cohort by 30 adults with confirmed HIV infection, with samples collected serially over a mean of roughly six years (range 1-12). About a third of the roughly 30 participants with HIV were female. No cross-contamination during QIAcube processing turned up in test extractions that ran a monoclonal T-cell line alongside 33 polyclonal samples.

In the germline V gene (reference sequence), CDR1 corresponds to LNHDA and CDR2 to SQIVND. Including cysteine and phenylalanine, the CDR3 has 11 amino acids. CDR3 DNA only is kept here, 33 bases in frame from base 1. V ends up 5 bases short and J 7 bases short, with an unmatched junction base count of 1. The immunoSEQ hsTCRB v3.0 assay was used at survey level resolution for TRB variable region sequencing. The targeted TRB sequencing depth was 40,000-50,000 T-cell genomes per sample. Pooled TRB libraries were sequenced on an Illumina MiSeq with a v3 150-cycle kit. Per the source publication's procedure: Analysis of repertoires was carried out in R inside a reproducible Nextflow workflow spanning QC, data transformation and analysis. LymphoSeq2, an R package for exploring AIRR-Seq data, was used to implement the custom analyses. A few samples that yielded fewer than 5000 total TRB sequences were excluded, so that approximately 170 HIV repertoires were analyzed. Among the approximately 180 retained HIV repertoires, 55 to 60 were collected before ART initiation and approximately 130 after ART initiation. Each repertoire was downsampled to 5000 TRB nucleotide sequences, and summary statistics were averaged across 100 downsampling iterations. TRB sequences were retained for analysis only if CDR3 regions of at least seven amino acids were present. A Shannon entropy-derived clonality score and the Gini coefficient were used to measure diversity. In the repertoire networks, any two of the top 5000 CDR3 amino acid sequences were linked whenever the two sequences differed by an edit distance of one. Antigen specificity groups and MHC restriction were predicted for TRB CDR3 amino acid sequences with GLIPH2. To flag known associations with CMV, EBV, HIV or tissue antigens, CDR3 amino acid sequences were compared against VDJdb and McPAS-TCR. Pre-ART, post-ART and control groups were compared with Wilcoxon signed-rank tests and Holm-Bonferroni correction. TCRdb holds this immuneACCESS table with in-frame rearrangements only. Some clones are missing; in checked studies, unresolved V genes explain under half, and the rest has no known cause. V and J calls and clone size are given by that table; D and trimming were obtained from the DNA. In all, the sample holds over 30,000 clones, and around 79% of those were seen once. The biggest ten clones account for 3% to 3.5% of the sample.

Broader findings and caveats from the paper: Compared with controls, HIV repertoires had narrower CDR3 length ranges, and the network structure pointed to an antigen-experienced repertoire that shifted only slightly toward naive after ART. The samples span the years 2004 to 2017, and the ART regimens used may be less effective than current regimens. No data were available on ART adherence, viral resistance or therapy changes, limiting inferences about post-ART repertoire changes. The repertoire was dominated across all time points by expanded TRB clones identified before ART initiation, although this dominance was seen to fluctuate and to decrease in many PLHIV after ART. Because pre-ART samples had limited cell numbers, unsorted PBMC were profiled rather than sorted CD4+ and CD8+ T cells. Owing to limited PBMC availability, only the TCR beta chain was sequenced, without alpha chain pairing. A significant increase in TRB diversity was found to be associated with ART initiation, although TRB diversity was observed to remain significantly below that of transplant donor controls even after long-term ART.

To be included, a participant needed at least one PBMC sample from before ART initiation plus at least two post-ART samples. All participants with HIV were treated in the United States of America. Before DNA extraction, cryopreserved samples of about 0.95-11 million PBMC were thawed and then washed. At the time of the earliest PBMC sample for each participant with HIV, ages ranged from about 23 to 60 years. PBMC samples from each participant spanned 1-4 timepoints before ART initiation and 2-8 timepoints after ART initiation, with a median of 7 samples. Serial HIV viral load, CD4+ T-cell count, ART history and demographic data were obtained for every participant. Genomic DNA was extracted from unsorted PBMC with a Qiagen kit on a QIAcube, with processing performed in batches of 12 samples. To note about this clone: Its cognate antigen has yet to be identified. Base qualities were left out, and no much larger clone turns up one base away.

The sequence links TRBV19 to TRBJ1-1, with TRBD1 matching 7 junction bases. The specimen comprised unsorted PBMCs, sampled 3 years after starting antiretroviral therapy. The TCR sequence derives from a man aged 45-65 years with HIV. In nucleotide form, the sequence is TGTGCCAGTAGTGGGACAGTTGAAGCTTTCTTT. This gives the protein CASSGTVEAFF.